This TCR beta chain was observed in a study of T cells in Graves' hyperthyroidism and ophthalmopathy. As for the study in general: Peripheral blood sampling occurred at initial diagnosis, before any treatment.

Study findings and constraints: In validation, the model predicted ophthalmopathy. These predictions came a median approximately 6.5 months before onset.

Trimming removed 0 bases from V and 4 bases from J, with 6 bases in between. Germline loops: CDR1 MNHEY, CDR2 SVGAGI. The CDR3 contains 14 residues. RNA transcripts served as the template for amplifying TCR beta CDR3 regions. The HTBI primer set drove a first-round RT-PCR of the TCR CDR3. TCRdb re-called the multiplex PCR reads through MiXCR, storing one row per CDR3 protein. The sample lists approximately 620,000 distinct CDR3 sequences, approximately 15% seen once, with about 3.5% in the top ten. Disease lasting under 3 months, a NOSPECS grade of at least 4, and a Clinical Activity Score of at least 3 were features of the ophthalmopathy patients. This clonotype was found many times. Its antigen is not identified.

The material sequenced was blood. The rearrangement links TRBV6-5 to TRBJ2-2; D is unclear. The TCR comes from a woman aged 40 to 50 with Graves' ophthalmopathy. CDR3 DNA: TGTGCCAGCAGTTACTCGATCGGCACCGGGGAGCTGTTTTTT. Translating gives CASSYSIGTGELFF.